The sample holds many counts of the clone carrying this T cell receptor (beta chain). Its antigen is unknown. The data derive from a study of T cell repertoires in cytomegalovirus infection. The wider study: CMV infection together with matching HLA type was indicated by public TCR beta signatures.

Study-wide points: The response measured ex vivo was dominated by TCR beta clonotypes (HLA-C-restricted and CMV-specific). Summed public TCR beta family frequency identified CMV carriers bearing the relevant HLA.

Each CDR3 protein gets one entry after TCRdb re-called the reads with MiXCR. The data hold around 290,000 distinct CDR3 sequences, with more than 20% observed a single time. The CDR3 length is 16 residues. Trimming shortened V by 10 bases and J by 0 bases, and 16 bases separated the two germline ends. Germline values: CDR1 LNHDA, CDR2 SQIVND (reference sequence). The chain is built from TRBV19 and TRBJ2-6; D is ambiguous. Sequencing input: PBMCs. This receptor was taken from a human donor in good health (CMV status not recorded). Some clones in this sample may be carry-over from other donors' samples. CDR3 nucleotide sequence: TGTGCCACCAAACCCTCGAGTGCCTCTGGGGCCAACGTCCTGACTTTC. This sequence encodes CATKPSSASGANVLTF.